The following is a TCR beta chain sequence with its context. The data were obtained in a study of technical replicates of blood from a handful of donors. Sequencing used immunoSEQ multiplex PCR; TCRdb keeps in-frame clones, though not all of them. The sample holds tens of thousands of clones, 85% to 95% seen once. The TCR comes from a human donor in good health. The specimen was T cells isolated from PBMCs.

CDR3 nucleotide sequence: TGTGCCAGCAGCTTAGCGAGGACAGGAGTGTCCTACGAGCAGTACTTC. The encoded protein is CASSLARTGVSYEQYF. V and J are TRBV7-8 and TRBJ2-7; TRBD1 aligns across 7 bases. The CDR3 is made up of 16 amino acids. V trimming: 0 bases; J trimming: 1 base; junction bases outside the gene matches: 6. Germline V CDR1 and CDR2: SGHVS, FQNEAQ.